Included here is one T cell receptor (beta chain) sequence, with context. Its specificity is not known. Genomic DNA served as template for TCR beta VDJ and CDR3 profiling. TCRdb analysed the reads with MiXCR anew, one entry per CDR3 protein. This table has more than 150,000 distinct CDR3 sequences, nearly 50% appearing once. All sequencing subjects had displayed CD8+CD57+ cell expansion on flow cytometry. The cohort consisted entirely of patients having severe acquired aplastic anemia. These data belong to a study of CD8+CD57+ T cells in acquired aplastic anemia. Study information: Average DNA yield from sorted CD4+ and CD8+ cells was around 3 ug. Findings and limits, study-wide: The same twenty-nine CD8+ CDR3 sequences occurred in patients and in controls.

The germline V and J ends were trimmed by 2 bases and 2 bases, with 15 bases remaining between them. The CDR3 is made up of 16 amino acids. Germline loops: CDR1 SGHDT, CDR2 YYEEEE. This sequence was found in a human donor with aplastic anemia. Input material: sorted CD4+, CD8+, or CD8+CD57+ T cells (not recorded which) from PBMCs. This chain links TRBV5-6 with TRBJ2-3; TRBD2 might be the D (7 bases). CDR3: CASSFRGASATDTQYF. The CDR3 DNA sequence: TGTGCCAGCAGCTTTCGGGGGGCCTCGGCCACAGATACGCAGTATTTT.